This T cell receptor (beta chain) comes out of a study of T cells in Graves' hyperthyroidism and ophthalmopathy. RNA transcripts provided the source from which TCR beta CDR3 regions were amplified. First-round RT-PCR with HTBI primers amplified the TCR CDR3 region. MiXCR, run by TCRdb on the multiplex PCR reads, gives a single entry per CDR3 protein. This sample has roughly 570,000 distinct CDR3 sequences; just over 45% occur once, and the top ten carry about 8%. The V gene lost 6 bases and the J gene lost 5 bases, with 10 bases spanning the gap. This CDR3 contains 13 residues. Germline V lookup: CDR1 ENHRY, CDR2 SYGVKD. Remarks on this clonotype: It may be a read error: a sequence one base away is much more abundant.

Specimen: peripheral blood or thyroid tissue (not recorded which). The receptor was derived from a woman under 30 with Graves' hyperthyroidism. V is TRBV10-3 and J is TRBJ1-4; D is uncertain. CDR3 nucleotide sequence: TGTGCCATCAGGCCCCACATCAATGAAAAACTGTTTTTT. As protein: CAIRPHINEKLFF.